This T cell receptor beta chain emerged from a study of cytomegalovirus exposure and HLA in healthy donors. Amplification used 60 Vbeta primers and 13 Jbeta primers. Method: immunoSEQ multiplex PCR; TCRdb's copy keeps in-frame clones and lacks some. Here the sample spans over 100,000 clones, around 80% being singletons. The CDR3 consists of 15 residues. Sequenced sample: PBMCs. This TCR was recovered from a man aged 25-45 years in good health and CMV-seronegative. This chain links TRBV21-1 with TRBJ1-5. TRBV21-1 is annotated as a pseudogene. This chain's CDR3 is CASSRGDQSNQPQHF. DNA for the CDR3: TGTGCCAGCAGCAGGGGGGACCAAAGCAATCAGCCCCAGCATTTT.